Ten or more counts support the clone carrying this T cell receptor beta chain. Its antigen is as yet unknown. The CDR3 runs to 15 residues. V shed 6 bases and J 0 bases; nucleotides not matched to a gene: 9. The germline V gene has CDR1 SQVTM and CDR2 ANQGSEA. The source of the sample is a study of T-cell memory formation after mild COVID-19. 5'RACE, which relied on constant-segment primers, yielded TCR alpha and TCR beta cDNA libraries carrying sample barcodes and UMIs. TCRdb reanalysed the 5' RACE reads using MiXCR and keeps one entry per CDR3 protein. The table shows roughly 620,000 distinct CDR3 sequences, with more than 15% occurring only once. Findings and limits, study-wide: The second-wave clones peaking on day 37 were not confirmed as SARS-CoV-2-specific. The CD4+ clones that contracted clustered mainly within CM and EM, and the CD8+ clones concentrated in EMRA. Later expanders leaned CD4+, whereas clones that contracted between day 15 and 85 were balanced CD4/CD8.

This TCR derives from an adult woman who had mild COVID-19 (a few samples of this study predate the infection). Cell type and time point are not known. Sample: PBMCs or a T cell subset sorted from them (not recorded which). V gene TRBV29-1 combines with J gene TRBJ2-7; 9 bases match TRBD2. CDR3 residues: CSVRGTSSHSYEQYF. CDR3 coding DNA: TGCAGCGTACGGGGGACTAGCTCCCACTCCTACGAGCAGTACTTC.